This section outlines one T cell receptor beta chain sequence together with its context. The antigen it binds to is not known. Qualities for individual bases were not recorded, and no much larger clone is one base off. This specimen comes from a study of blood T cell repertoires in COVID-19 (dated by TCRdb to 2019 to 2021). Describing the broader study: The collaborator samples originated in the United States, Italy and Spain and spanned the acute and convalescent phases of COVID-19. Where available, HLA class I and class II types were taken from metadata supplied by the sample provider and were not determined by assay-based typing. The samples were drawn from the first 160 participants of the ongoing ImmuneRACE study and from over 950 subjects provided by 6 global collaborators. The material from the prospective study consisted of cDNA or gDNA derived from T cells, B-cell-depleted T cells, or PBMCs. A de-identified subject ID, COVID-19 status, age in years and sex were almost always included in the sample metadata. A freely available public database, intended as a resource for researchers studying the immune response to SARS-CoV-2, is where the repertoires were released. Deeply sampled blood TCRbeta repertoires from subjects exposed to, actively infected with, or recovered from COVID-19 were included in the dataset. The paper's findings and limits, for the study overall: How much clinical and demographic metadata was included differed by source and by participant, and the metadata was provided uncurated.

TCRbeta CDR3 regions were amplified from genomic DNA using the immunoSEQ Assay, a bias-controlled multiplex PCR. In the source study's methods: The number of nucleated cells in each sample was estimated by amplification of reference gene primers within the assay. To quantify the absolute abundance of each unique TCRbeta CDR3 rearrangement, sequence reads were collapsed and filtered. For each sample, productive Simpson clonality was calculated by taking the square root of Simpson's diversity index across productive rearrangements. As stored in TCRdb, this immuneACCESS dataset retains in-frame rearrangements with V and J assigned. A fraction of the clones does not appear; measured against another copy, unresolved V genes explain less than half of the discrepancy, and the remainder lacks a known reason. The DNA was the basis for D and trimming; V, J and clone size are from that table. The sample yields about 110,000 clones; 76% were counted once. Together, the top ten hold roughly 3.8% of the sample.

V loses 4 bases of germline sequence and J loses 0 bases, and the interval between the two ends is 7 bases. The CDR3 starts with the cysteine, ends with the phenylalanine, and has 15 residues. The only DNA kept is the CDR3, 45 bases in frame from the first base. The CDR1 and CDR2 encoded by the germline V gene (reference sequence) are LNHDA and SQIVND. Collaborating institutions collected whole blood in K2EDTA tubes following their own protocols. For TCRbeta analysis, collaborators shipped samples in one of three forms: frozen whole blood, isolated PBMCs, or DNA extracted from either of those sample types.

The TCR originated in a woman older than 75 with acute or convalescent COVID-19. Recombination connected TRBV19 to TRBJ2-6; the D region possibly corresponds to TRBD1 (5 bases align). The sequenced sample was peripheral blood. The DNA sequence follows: TGTGCCAGTAGTAGGGGCTTCTCTGGGGCCAACGTCCTGACTTTC. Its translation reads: CASSRGFSGANVLTF. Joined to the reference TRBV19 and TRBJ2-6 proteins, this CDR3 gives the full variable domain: DGGITQSPKYLFRKEGQNVTLSCEQNLNHDAMYWYRQDPGQGLRLIYYSQIVNDFQKGDIAEGYSVSREKKESFPLTVTSAQKNPTAFYLCASSRGFSGANVLTFGAGSRLTVL.